Reported below is one TCR beta chain. The antigen is not known. This entry comes from a study of cytomegalovirus exposure and HLA in healthy donors. General study results and limits: Follow-up analysis later connected one missense variant in DCLRE1C with trimming of TCR beta V- and J-genes.

With 60 Vbeta and 13 Jbeta primers, the PCR was carried out. Produced via immunoSEQ multiplex PCR; TCRdb's table is partial and in-frame only. The table has under 200,000 clones, around 78% seen once. The CDR3 has 16 residues. Trimming left V 0 bases short and J 0 bases short, with 6 bases between. Germline-derived CDR1 and CDR2 are KGHSH and LQKENI. V is TRBV18 and J is TRBJ2-6; D gene uncertain. This TCR was recovered from a woman in her forties or fifties in good health and CMV-seropositive. Sequences were obtained from PBMCs. CDR3 protein: CASSPPQNSGANVLTF. The CDR3 region has the DNA TGTGCCAGCTCACCACCCCAGAACTCTGGGGCCAACGTCCTGACTTTC.